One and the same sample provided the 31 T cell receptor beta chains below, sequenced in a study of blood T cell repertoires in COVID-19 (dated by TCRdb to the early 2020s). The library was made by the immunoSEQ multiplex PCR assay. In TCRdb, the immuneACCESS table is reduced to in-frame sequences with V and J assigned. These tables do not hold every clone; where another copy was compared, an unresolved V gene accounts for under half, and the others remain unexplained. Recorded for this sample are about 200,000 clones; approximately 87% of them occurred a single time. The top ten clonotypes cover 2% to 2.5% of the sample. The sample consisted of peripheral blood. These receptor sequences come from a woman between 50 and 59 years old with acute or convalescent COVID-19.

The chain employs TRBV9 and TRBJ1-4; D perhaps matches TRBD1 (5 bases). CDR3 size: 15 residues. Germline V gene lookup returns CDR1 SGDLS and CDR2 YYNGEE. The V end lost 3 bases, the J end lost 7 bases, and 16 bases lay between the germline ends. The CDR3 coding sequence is TGTGCCAGCAGCGCTCAGGGTAATAGTGGTGAAAAACTGTTTTTT. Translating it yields CASSAQGNSGEKLFF.

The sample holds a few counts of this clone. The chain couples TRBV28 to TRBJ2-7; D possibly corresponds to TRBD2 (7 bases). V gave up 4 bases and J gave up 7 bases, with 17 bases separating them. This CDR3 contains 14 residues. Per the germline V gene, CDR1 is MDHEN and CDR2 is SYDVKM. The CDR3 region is CASSYPKRGGEQYF. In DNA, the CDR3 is TGTGCCAGCAGTTACCCTAAAAGGGGGGGTGAGCAGTACTTC.

In DNA, the CDR3 is TGTGCCAGCAGCTCAGCGGACAGGCTGAACACTGAAGCTTTCTTT. This translates into CASSSADRLNTEAFF. V gene TRBV11-2 combines with J gene TRBJ1-1; TRBD1 agrees at 7 bases. In germline, CDR1 is SGHAT, CDR2 FQNNGV. V was pared by 4 bases and J by 0 bases, with 5 bases of the junction left unmatched. The CDR3 runs 15 residues.

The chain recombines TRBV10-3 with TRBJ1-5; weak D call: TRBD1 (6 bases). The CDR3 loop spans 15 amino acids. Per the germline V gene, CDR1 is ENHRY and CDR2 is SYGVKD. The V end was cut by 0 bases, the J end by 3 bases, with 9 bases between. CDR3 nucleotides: TGTGCCATCAGTGAGTCTACAGGGTTCAATCAGCCCCAGCATTTT. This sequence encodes CAISESTGFNQPQHF.

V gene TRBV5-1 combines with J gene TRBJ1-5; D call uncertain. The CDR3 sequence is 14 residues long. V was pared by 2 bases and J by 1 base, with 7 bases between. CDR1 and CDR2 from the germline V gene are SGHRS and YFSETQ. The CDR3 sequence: CASSFGESNQPQHF. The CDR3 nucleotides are TGCGCCAGCAGCTTCGGGGAGAGCAATCAGCCCCAGCATTTT.

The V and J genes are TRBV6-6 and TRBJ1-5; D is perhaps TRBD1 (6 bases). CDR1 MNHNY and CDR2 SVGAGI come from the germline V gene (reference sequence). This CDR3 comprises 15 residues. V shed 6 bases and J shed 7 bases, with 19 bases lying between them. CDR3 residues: CASRPGGGAKQPQHF. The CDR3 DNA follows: TGTGCCAGCAGGCCTGGCGGGGGGGCGAAGCAGCCCCAGCATTTT.

This CDR3 reads CASSLAGGDKNIQYF. In DNA form, the CDR3 reads TGTGCCAGCAGCCTGGCCGGGGGGGACAAAAACATTCAGTACTTC. The J gene is TRBJ2-4, the V gene TRBV7-2, with 8 bases lining up with TRBD2. Looked up from germline, CDR1 is SGHTA and CDR2 is FQGNSA. The CDR3 runs 15 residues. The trim removed 5 bases at V and 3 bases at J, leaving 6 bases unmatched.

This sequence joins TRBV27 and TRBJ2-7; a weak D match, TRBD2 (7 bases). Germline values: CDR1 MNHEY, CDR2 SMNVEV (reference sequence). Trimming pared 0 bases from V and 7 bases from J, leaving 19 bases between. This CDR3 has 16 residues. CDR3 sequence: CASSLSAGRGQREQYF. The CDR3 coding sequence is TGTGCCAGCAGTTTATCGGCCGGGCGGGGGCAGAGGGAGCAGTACTTC.

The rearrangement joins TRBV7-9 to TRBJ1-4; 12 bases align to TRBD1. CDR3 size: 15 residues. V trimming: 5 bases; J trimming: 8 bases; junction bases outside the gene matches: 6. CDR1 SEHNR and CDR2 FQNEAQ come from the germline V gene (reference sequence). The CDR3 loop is CASSPRDRGREKLFF. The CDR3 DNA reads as TGTGCCAGCAGCCCTAGGGACAGGGGGCGGGAAAAACTGTTTTTT.

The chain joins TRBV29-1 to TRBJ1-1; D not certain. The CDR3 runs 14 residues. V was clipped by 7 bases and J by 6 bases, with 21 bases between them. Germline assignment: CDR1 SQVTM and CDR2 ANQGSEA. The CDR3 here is CSAQVLSFDSEAFF. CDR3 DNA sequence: TGCAGCGCCCAAGTTTTGAGTTTTGACTCTGAAGCTTTCTTT. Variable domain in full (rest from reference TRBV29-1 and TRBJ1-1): SAVISQKPSRDICQRGTSLTIQCQVDSQVTMMFWYRQQPGQSLTLIATANQGSEATYESGFVIDKFPISRPNLTFSTLTVSNMSPEDSSIYLCSAQVLSFDSEAFFGQGTRLTVV.

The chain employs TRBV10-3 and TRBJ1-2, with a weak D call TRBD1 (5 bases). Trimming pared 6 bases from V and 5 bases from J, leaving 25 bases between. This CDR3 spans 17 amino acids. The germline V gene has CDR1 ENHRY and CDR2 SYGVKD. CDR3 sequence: CAISALLGRDAPYGYTF. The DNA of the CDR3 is TGTGCCATCAGCGCCCTTTTGGGGCGCGATGCGCCTTATGGCTACACCTTC.

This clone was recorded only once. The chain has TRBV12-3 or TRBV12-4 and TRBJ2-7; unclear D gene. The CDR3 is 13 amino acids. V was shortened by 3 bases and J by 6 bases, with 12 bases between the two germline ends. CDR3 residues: CASSLAPRVEQYF. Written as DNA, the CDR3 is TGTGCCAGCAGTTTGGCCCCTAGAGTCGAGCAGTACTTC.

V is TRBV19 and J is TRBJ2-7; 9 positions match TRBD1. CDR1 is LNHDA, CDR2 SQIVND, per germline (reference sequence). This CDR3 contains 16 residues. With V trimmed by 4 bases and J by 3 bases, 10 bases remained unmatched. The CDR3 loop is CASSRTGAPLLYEQYF. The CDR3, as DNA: TGTGCCAGTAGTAGGACAGGGGCCCCCCTACTCTACGAGCAGTACTTC.

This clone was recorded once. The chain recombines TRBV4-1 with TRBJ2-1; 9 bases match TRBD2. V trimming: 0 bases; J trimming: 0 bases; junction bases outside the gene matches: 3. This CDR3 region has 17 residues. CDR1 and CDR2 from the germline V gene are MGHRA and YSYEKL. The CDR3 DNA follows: TGCGCCAGCAGCCAAGATGGCGGGGGGGCCTCCTACAATGAGCAGTTCTTC. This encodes CASSQDGGGASYNEQFF.

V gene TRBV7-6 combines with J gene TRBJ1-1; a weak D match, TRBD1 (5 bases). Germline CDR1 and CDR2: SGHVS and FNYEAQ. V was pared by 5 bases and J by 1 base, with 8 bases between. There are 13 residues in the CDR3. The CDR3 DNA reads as TGTGCCAGCAGCCGACAGAAGAACACTGAAGCTTTCTTT. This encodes CASSRQKNTEAFF. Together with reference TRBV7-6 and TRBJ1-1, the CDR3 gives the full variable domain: GAGVSQSPRYKVTKRGQDVALRCDPISGHVSLYWYRQALGQGPEFLTYFNYEAQQDKSGLPNDRFSAERPEGSISTLTIQRTEQRDSAMYRCASSRQKNTEAFFGQGTRLTVV.

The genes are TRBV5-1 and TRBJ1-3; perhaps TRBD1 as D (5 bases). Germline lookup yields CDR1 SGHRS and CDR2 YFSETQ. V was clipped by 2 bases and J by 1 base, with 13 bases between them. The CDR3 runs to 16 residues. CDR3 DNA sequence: TGCGCCAGCAGCTTTCAGGGCCCGACTTCTGGAAACACCATATATTTT. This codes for CASSFQGPTSGNTIYF.

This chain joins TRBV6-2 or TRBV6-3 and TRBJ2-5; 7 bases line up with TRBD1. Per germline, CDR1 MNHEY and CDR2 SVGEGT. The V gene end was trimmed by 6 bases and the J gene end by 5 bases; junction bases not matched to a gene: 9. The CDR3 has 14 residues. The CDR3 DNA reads TGTGCCAGCAGCACGACAGGGTTTGAGGAGACCCAGTACTTC. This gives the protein CASSTTGFEETQYF.

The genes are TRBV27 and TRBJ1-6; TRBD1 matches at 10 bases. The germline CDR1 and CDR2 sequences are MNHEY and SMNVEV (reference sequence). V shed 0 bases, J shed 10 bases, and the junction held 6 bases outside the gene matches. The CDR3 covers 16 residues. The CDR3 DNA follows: TGTGCCAGCAGTTTATCCGACAGGGGGCCTAGATCACCCCTCCACTTT. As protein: CASSLSDRGPRSPLHF.

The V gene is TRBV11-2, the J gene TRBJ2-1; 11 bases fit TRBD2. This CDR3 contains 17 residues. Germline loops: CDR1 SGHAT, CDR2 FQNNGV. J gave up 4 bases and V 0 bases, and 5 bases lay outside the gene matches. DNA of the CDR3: TGTGCCAGCAGCTTAGATCTGACTAGCGGGGTTTACAATGAGCAGTTCTTC. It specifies CASSLDLTSGVYNEQFF.

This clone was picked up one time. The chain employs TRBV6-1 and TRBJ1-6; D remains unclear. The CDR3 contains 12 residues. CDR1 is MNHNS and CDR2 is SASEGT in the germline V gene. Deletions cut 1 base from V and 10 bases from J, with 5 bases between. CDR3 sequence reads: CASSEGPSPLHF. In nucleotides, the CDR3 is TGTGCCAGCAGTGAAGGGCCCTCACCCCTCCACTTT.

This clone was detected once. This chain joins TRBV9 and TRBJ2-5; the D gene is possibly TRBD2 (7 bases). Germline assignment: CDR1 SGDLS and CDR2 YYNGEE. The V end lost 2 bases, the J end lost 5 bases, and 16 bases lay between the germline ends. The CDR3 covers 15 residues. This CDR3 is CASSVLGGAAETQYF. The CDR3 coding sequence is TGTGCCAGCAGCGTGTTAGGGGGGGCTGCTGAGACCCAGTACTTC.

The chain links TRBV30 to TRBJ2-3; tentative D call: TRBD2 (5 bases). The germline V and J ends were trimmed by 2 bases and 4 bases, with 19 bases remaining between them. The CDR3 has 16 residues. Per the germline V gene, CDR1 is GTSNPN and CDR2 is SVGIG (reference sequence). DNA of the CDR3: TGTGCCTGGAGTCCCCGGTCCTCAGCGGTGTCAGATACGCAGTATTTT. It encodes CAWSPRSSAVSDTQYF.

This CDR3 is CASSLEAVTGAFF. The CDR3 nucleotides read TGTGCCAGCAGCCTAGAGGCCGTGACGGGAGCTTTCTTT. The genes are TRBV3-1 (or the pseudogene TRBV3-2) and TRBJ1-1; no definite D call. The germline gives CDR1 LGHDT, CDR2 YNNKEL (reference sequence). This CDR3 has 13 residues. Trimming removed 4 bases from V and 10 bases from J, with 16 bases in between.

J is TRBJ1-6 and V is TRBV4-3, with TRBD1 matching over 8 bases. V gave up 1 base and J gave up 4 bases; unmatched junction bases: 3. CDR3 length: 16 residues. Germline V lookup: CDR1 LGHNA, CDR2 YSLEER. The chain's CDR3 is CASSQAGQGYNSPLHF. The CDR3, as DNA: TGCGCCAGCAGCCAAGCCGGACAGGGATATAATTCACCCCTCCACTTT.

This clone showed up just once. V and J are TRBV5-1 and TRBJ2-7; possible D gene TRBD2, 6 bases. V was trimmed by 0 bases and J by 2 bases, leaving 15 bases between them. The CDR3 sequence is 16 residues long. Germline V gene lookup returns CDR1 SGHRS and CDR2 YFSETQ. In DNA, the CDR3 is TGCGCCAGCAGCTTGGAGGTGGGACTGACGACCTACGAGCAGTACTTC. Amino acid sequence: CASSLEVGLTTYEQYF.

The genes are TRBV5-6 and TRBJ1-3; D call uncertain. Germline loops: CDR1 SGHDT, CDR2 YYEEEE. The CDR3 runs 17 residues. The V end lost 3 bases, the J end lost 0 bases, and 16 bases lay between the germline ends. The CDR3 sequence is CASSYGLRVSSGNTIYF. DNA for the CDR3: TGTGCCAGCAGCTATGGGCTGAGGGTGTCCTCTGGAAACACCATATATTTT.

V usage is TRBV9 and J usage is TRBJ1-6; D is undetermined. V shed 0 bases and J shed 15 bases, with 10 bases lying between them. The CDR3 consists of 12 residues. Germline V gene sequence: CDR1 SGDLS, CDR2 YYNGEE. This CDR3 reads CASSVGGNLLHF. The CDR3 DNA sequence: TGTGCCAGCAGCGTAGGAGGCAATCTCCTCCACTTT. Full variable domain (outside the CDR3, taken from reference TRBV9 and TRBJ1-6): DSGVTQTPKHLITATGQRVTLRCSPRSGDLSVYWYQQSLDQGLQFLIQYYNGEERAKGNILERFSAQQFPDLHSELNLSSLELGDSALYFCASSVGGNLLHFGNGTRLTVT.

The CDR3 is CASMGRRTGGAITF. CDR3 DNA sequence: TGTGCCAGCATGGGTCGAAGGACAGGGGGCGCGATTACCTTC. The genes are TRBV11-3 and TRBJ1-2, with 11 bases that match TRBD1. The germline V gene has CDR1 SGHNT and CDR2 YENEEA. This CDR3 has 14 amino acids. With 7 bases clipped from V and 14 bases from J, the junction kept 15 bases outside the gene matches.

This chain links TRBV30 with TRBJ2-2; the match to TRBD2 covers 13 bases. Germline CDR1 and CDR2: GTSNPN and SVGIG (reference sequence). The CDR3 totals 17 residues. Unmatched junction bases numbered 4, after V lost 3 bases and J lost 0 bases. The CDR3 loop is CAWSPGLAGANTGELFF. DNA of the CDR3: TGTGCCTGGAGCCCTGGACTAGCGGGAGCGAACACCGGGGAGCTGTTTTTT.

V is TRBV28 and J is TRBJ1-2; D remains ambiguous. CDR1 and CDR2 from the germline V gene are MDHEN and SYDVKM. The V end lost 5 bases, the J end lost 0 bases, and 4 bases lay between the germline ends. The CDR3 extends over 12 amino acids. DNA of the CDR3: TGTGCCAGCAGTCGAGCTAACTATGGCTACACCTTC. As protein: CASSRANYGYTF.

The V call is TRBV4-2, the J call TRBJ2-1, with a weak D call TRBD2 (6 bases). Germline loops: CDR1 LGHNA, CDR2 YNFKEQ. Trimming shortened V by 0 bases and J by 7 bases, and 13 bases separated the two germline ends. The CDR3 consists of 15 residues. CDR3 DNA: TGTGCCAGCAGCCAAGAGGACGGGGAGGCTAATGAGCAGTTCTTC. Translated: CASSQEDGEANEQFF.